This T cell receptor beta chain was sequenced in a study of radiation and T cells in renal cell carcinoma. Germline V gives CDR1 SGDLS, CDR2 YYNGEE. The CDR3 is 16 residues long. The germline V and J ends were trimmed by 2 bases and 3 bases, with 15 bases remaining between them. As to time point: blood 4 weeks post-SBRT, at nephrectomy. The treatment is: 15 Gy SBRT to primary tumor, nephrectomy 4 weeks later. Nephrectomy followed 15 Gy stereotactic body radiation by 4 weeks. TCRdb's table, derived via immunoSEQ multiplex PCR, lists solely in-frame clones and lacks some. This sample has more than 120,000 clones, with 65% to 90% found just once. Findings of the study overall: Baseline intratumoral clonotype presence is unknown without pretreatment biopsies. Top tumor clonotypes rose in blood 2 weeks post-radiation, then contracted.

Note on this clone: The antigen is not known.

The source material was blood, sampled from a patient whose treatment included radiotherapy and nephrectomy. This clonotype was obtained from a woman in her fifties or sixties with renal cell carcinoma. The rearrangement links TRBV9 to TRBJ1-3, with D unresolved. Here the CDR3 reads CASSVSYVADGNTIYF. The CDR3 DNA follows: TGTGCCAGCAGCGTCTCCTACGTGGCGGATGGAAACACCATATATTTT.